This T cell receptor beta chain was retrieved from a study of blood T cell repertoires in COVID-19. Study-wide context: Samples of COVID-19 (acute and convalescent) were obtained from the United States, Italy and Spain. Sample material is recorded as cDNA or gDNA derived from T cells, B-cell-depleted T cells, or PBMCs.

The authors' processing: Scientists estimated how many nucleated cells there were by amplifying reference gene primers. The method was immunoSEQ multiplex PCR; TCRdb's version includes in-frame clones alone and lacks a portion of them. V and J calls and clone size are as listed in that table; D and trimming were resolved from the DNA. The repertoire holds 85,000 to 130,000 clones, with less than 85% as singletons. The TCR originated in a woman aged 60-70 years with acute or convalescent COVID-19. The sequenced sample was peripheral blood.

DNA of the CDR3: TGCGCCAGCAGTCTGCGTGGGACTAGCGGGAACACCGGGGAGCTGTTTTTT. Amino acids: CASSLRGTSGNTGELFF. The chain uses TRBV5-1 and TRBJ2-2; TRBD2 aligns across 11 bases. The trim removed 5 bases at V and 1 base at J, leaving 7 bases unmatched. Germline V lookup: CDR1 SGHRS, CDR2 YFSETQ. CDR3 length: 17 amino acids.